This TCR beta chain emerged from a study of patients and donors after allogeneic stem cell transplantation. Looked up from germline, CDR1 is SQVTM and CDR2 is ANQGSEA. Trimming at V came to 1 base and at J to 2 bases, leaving 7 bases not matched to a gene. CDR3 length: 16 residues. MiXCR, run by TCRdb on the RT-PCR reads, gives a single entry per CDR3 protein. Here the sample spans 150,000 or so distinct CDR3 sequences, more than 20% being singletons. J is TRBJ2-7 and V is TRBV29-1; TRBD1 agrees at 11 bases. Sequencing was carried out using blood, either unsorted or a sorted T cell fraction (not recorded which). The clonotype originates from a human donor who was either an allogeneic HSCT recipient or a stem cell or donor lymphocyte infusion donor (not recorded which). It is not recorded whose cells these are; they may come from a transplant donor. This chain's CDR3 is CSVEVFKGQGAYEQYF. The CDR3 DNA follows: TGCAGCGTTGAAGTTTTTAAGGGACAGGGGGCCTACGAGCAGTACTTC.